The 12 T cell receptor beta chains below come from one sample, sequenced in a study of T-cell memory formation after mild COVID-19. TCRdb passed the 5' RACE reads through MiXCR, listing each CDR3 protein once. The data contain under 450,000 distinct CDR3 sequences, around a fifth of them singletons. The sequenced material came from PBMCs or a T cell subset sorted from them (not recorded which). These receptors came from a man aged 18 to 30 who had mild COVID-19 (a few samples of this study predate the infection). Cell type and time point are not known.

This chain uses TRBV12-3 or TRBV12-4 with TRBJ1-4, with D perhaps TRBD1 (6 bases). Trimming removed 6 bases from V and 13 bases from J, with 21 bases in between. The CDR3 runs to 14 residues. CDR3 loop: CASRDRDNAGGLFF. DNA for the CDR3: TGTGCCAGCAGGGACCGGGACAACGCCGGTGGACTGTTTTTT.

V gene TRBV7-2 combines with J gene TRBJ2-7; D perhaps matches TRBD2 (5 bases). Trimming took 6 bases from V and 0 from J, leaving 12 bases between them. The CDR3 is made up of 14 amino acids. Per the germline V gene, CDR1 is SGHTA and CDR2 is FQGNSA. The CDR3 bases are TGTGCCAGCAGGAGGACTGCAAGCTCCTACGAGCAGTACTTC. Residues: CASRRTASSYEQYF.

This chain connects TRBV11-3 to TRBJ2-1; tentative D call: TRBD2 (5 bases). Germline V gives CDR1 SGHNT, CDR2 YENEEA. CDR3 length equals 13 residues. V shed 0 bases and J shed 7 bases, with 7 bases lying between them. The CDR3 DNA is TGTGCCAGCAGCTTAGACGGGGAGAATGAGCAGTTCTTC. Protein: CASSLDGENEQFF.

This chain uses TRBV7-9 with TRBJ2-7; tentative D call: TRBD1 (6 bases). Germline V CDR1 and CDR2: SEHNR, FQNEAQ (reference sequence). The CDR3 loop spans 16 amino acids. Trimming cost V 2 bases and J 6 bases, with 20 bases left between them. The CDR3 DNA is TGTGCCAGCAGCTTATTGCAGGCAGGGGCTGGTTCCGAGCAGTACTTC. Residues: CASSLLQAGAGSEQYF.

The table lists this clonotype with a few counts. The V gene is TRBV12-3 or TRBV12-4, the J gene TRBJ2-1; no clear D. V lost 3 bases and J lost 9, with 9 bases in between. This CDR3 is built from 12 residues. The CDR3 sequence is CASSFIPGEQFF. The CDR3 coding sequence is TGTGCCAGCAGTTTTATCCCCGGTGAGCAGTTCTTC.

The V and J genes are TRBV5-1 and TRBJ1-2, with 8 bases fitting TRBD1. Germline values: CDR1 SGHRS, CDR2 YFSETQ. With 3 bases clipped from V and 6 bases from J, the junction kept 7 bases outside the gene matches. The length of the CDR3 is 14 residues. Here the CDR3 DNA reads TGCGCCAGCAGCTCGACAGGGGCGTCGGATGGCTACACCTTC. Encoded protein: CASSSTGASDGYTF.

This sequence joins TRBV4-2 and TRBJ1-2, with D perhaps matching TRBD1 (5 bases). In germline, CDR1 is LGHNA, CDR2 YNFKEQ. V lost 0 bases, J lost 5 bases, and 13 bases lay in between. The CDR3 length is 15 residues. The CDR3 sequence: CASSQDQVGGYGYTF. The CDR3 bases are TGTGCCAGCAGCCAAGATCAAGTCGGGGGGTATGGCTACACCTTC.

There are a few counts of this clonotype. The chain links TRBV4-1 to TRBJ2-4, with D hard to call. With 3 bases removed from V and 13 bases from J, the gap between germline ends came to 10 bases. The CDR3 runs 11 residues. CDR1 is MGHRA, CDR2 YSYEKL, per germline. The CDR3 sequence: CASSHGGLQYF. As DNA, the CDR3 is TGCGCCAGCAGCCATGGTGGGCTCCAGTACTTC.

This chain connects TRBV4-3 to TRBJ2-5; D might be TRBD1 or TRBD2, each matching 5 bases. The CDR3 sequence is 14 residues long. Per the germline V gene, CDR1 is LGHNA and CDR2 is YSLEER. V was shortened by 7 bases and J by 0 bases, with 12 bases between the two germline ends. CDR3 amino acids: CASNVGRDQETQYF. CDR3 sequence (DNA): TGCGCCAGCAACGTGGGACGGGACCAAGAGACCCAGTACTTC.

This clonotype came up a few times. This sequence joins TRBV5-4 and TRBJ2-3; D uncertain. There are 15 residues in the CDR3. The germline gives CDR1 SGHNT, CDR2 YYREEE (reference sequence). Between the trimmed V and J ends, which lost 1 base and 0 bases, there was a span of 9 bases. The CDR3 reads CASSLRLSSTDTQYF. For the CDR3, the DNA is TGTGCCAGCAGCTTGCGACTCTCTAGCACAGATACGCAGTATTTT.

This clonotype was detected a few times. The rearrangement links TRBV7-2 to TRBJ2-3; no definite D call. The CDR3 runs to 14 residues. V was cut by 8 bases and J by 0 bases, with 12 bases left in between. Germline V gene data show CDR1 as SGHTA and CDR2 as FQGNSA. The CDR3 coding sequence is TGTGCCAGCGGTAGCAGAGTCAGCACAGATACGCAGTATTTT. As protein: CASGSRVSTDTQYF.

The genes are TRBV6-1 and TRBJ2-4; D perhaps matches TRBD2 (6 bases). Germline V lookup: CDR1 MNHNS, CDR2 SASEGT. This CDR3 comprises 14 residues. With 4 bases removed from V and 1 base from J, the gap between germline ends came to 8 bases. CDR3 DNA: TGTGCCAGCAGTGCCCGGGGGGCCAAAAACATTCAGTACTTC. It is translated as CASSARGAKNIQYF.